Described below is a single TCR beta chain sequence and its context. What it recognizes is unknown. This specimen belongs to a study of T cell responses to AZD1222 COVID-19 vaccine. Study summary: Second doses that came at about 4 or about 12 weeks were put together. The study's findings and limits: The CD4 TCRs associated with vaccination extended across spike and predominated at 160-218 and 743-854. Baseline serostatus was positive in only six AZD1222 recipients. Epitopes outside B.1.351 and B.1.1.7 mutated regions reportedly drew nearly half of spike TCRs.

This CDR3 comprises 16 residues. Trimming left V 3 bases short and J 5 bases short, with 17 bases between. CDR1 and CDR2 from the germline V gene are MNHEY and SVGAGI. Only in-frame clones appear in the TCRdb table, and some are missing; sequencing was by immunoSEQ multiplex PCR. The top ten hold 0.7% to 0.9% of the sample, which has 150,000 to 200,000 clones, roughly 93% seen once. This TCR came from an adult in good health. The V call is TRBV6-5, the J call TRBJ1-5, with D possibly TRBD1 on 6 matching bases. The material was peripheral blood, obtained on day 0 of AZD1222 vaccination. The CDR3 loop is CASSYPQGGTYQPQHF. The CDR3 nucleotides read TGTGCCAGCAGTTATCCCCAAGGGGGGACCTATCAGCCCCAGCATTTT.